A selection of T cell receptor beta chains follows, all from one sample in a study of cytomegalovirus exposure and HLA in healthy donors. Data came from immunoSEQ multiplex PCR; TCRdb stores just in-frame clones and leaves some out. The sample carries 71,000 or so clones, less than 95% recorded once. Material for sequencing was PBMCs. These receptors came from a woman aged 18-35 years in good health and CMV-seronegative. The CDR3 runs from the conserved cysteine through the conserved F or W. A D gene is named only where the DNA matches it firmly. The listing skips clone size in some rows; elsewhere it reads once, few, many or a size class.

d_call: TRBD2
clone_size: -
j_call: TRBJ2-7
v_call: TRBV11-2
cdr3_nt: TGTGCCAGCAGCCTCTTAGCGGGGGACTCCTACGAGCAGTACTTC
cdr3_aa: CASSLLAGDSYEQYF

d_call: TRBD2
clone_size: -
j_call: TRBJ2-7
v_call: TRBV7-6
cdr3_nt: TGTGCCAGCAGCTTAGGTGGCGGGGGGCACTCCTACGAGCAGTACTTC
cdr3_aa: CASSLGGGGHSYEQYF

d_call: -
clone_size: few
j_call: TRBJ1-2
v_call: TRBV25-1
cdr3_nt: TGTGCCAGCAGTGAATATACTAACTATGGCTACACCTTC
cdr3_aa: CASSEYTNYGYTF

d_call: TRBD1
clone_size: -
j_call: TRBJ1-3
v_call: TRBV6-6
cdr3_nt: TGTGCCAGCAGTTCCAGGGGGCTCTCTGGAAACACCATATATTTT
cdr3_aa: CASSSRGLSGNTIYF

d_call: -
clone_size: -
j_call: TRBJ2-7
v_call: TRBV5-1
cdr3_nt: TGCGCCAGCAGTCGACTCGGAGACTACGGGCAGTACTTC
cdr3_aa: CASSRLGDYGQYF

d_call: -
clone_size: few
j_call: TRBJ2-4
v_call: TRBV30
cdr3_nt: TGTGCCTGGAAAGCCGACACCAAAAACATTCAGTACTTC
cdr3_aa: CAWKADTKNIQYF

d_call: -
clone_size: -
j_call: TRBJ1-2
v_call: TRBV21-1
cdr3_nt: TGTGCCAGCCCGAGACAGGGCAACTATGGCTACACCTTC
cdr3_aa: CASPRQGNYGYTF

d_call: TRBD1
clone_size: -
j_call: TRBJ1-2
v_call: TRBV10-1
cdr3_nt: TGCGCCAGCAGTTCCTCCAGGGGGAACTATGGCTACACCTTC
cdr3_aa: CASSSSRGNYGYTF

d_call: -
clone_size: once
j_call: TRBJ1-1
v_call: TRBV4-1
cdr3_nt: TGCGCCAGCAGCCATACGACAGACACTGAAGCTTTCTTT
cdr3_aa: CASSHTTDTEAFF

d_call: -
clone_size: -
j_call: TRBJ2-3
v_call: TRBV6-5
cdr3_nt: TGTGCCAGCAGCGGGGTCGCAGATACGCAGTATTTT
cdr3_aa: CASSGVADTQYF

d_call: TRBD1
clone_size: once
j_call: TRBJ1-1
v_call: TRBV27
cdr3_nt: TGTGCCAGCAGTTCCTGGACAGGGGTTTTTCAAGCTTTCTTT
cdr3_aa: CASSSWTGVFQAFF

d_call: -
clone_size: -
j_call: TRBJ1-2
v_call: TRBV16
cdr3_nt: TGTGCCAGCAACCCTTTTGTCACTTACTATGGCTACACCTTC
cdr3_aa: CASNPFVTYYGYTF

d_call: TRBD1
clone_size: -
j_call: TRBJ2-1
v_call: TRBV15
cdr3_nt: TGTGCCACCAGCATATCCGGGACAGGGGGCCACAATGAGCAGTTCTTC
cdr3_aa: CATSISGTGGHNEQFF

d_call: -
clone_size: -
j_call: TRBJ1-4
v_call: TRBV9
cdr3_nt: TGTGCCAGCAGCGTAGCCCCGCTAGCTGCGCCGGGCGGTGAAAAACTGTTTTTT
cdr3_aa: CASSVAPLAAPGGEKLFF

d_call: -
clone_size: -
j_call: TRBJ1-5
v_call: TRBV18
cdr3_nt: TGTGCCAGCTCACCGCTCTGGACACTTAGCAATCAGCCCCAGCATTTT
cdr3_aa: CASSPLWTLSNQPQHF

d_call: -
clone_size: -
j_call: TRBJ1-2
v_call: TRBV5-6
cdr3_nt: TGTGCCAGCAGCTTGGTTGCAGGCCCCCTCACCTTC
cdr3_aa: CASSLVAGPLTF

d_call: -
clone_size: -
j_call: TRBJ2-7
v_call: TRBV15
cdr3_nt: TGTGCCACCAGCAGAGATCTGAGGGAGGACGGAACCTACGAGCAGTACTTC
cdr3_aa: CATSRDLREDGTYEQYF

d_call: TRBD1
clone_size: -
j_call: TRBJ2-2
v_call: TRBV28
cdr3_nt: TGTGCCAGCGTAGACAGGGGGGGCACCGGGGAGCTGTTTTTT
cdr3_aa: CASVDRGGTGELFF

d_call: TRBD1
clone_size: -
j_call: TRBJ2-7
v_call: TRBV7-2
cdr3_nt: TGTGCCAGCAGCCCTGAGGGGACAGGGAGAGGCTACGAGCAGTACTTC
cdr3_aa: CASSPEGTGRGYEQYF

d_call: -
clone_size: -
j_call: TRBJ2-5
v_call: TRBV27
cdr3_nt: TGTGCCAGCAGTCCCGGGTACCAAGAGACCCAGTACTTC
cdr3_aa: CASSPGYQETQYF

d_call: TRBD1
clone_size: -
j_call: TRBJ2-3
v_call: TRBV30
cdr3_nt: TGTGCCTGGAGGGCAAACACAGGGGTAGATACGCAGTATTTT
cdr3_aa: CAWRANTGVDTQYF

d_call: TRBD1
clone_size: -
j_call: TRBJ1-4
v_call: TRBV18
cdr3_nt: TGTGCCAGCTCAAAGGACGGAGCAGGGGGGAAACTGTTTTTT
cdr3_aa: CASSKDGAGGKLFF

d_call: TRBD1
clone_size: -
j_call: TRBJ1-5
v_call: TRBV25-1
cdr3_nt: TGTGCCAGCAGTCAACTCCGAAGGACAGGGGAGGGCAATCAGCCCCAGCATTTT
cdr3_aa: CASSQLRRTGEGNQPQHF

d_call: -
clone_size: -
j_call: TRBJ1-1
v_call: TRBV2
cdr3_nt: TGTGCCAGCAGCCCAGGGCGCACTGAAGCTTTCTTT
cdr3_aa: CASSPGRTEAFF

d_call: -
clone_size: -
j_call: TRBJ1-1
v_call: TRBV7-8
cdr3_nt: TGTGCCAGCACCCTAGGAGGGGTGAACACTGAAGCTTTCTTT
cdr3_aa: CASTLGGVNTEAFF

d_call: TRBD2
clone_size: -
j_call: TRBJ2-1
v_call: TRBV9
cdr3_nt: TGTGCCAGCAGCGCAAGGACTAGCGGGGACAATGAGCAGTTCTTC
cdr3_aa: CASSARTSGDNEQFF

d_call: TRBD1
clone_size: -
j_call: TRBJ2-5
v_call: TRBV6-5
cdr3_nt: TGTGCCAGCAGCCGACAGGGTTTAGAGACCCAGTACTTC
cdr3_aa: CASSRQGLETQYF

d_call: TRBD2
clone_size: -
j_call: TRBJ2-7
v_call: TRBV30
cdr3_nt: TGTGCCTGGAGTGTACAGGTTGGGGCTAGCGGGCCCTACGAGCAGTACTTC
cdr3_aa: CAWSVQVGASGPYEQYF

d_call: TRBD1
clone_size: -
j_call: TRBJ2-7
v_call: TRBV13
cdr3_nt: TGTGCCAGCAGCTCACAGGGGAAAACATCCTACGAGCAGTACTTC
cdr3_aa: CASSSQGKTSYEQYF

d_call: TRBD1
clone_size: -
j_call: TRBJ2-6
v_call: TRBV6-4
cdr3_nt: TGTGCCAGCAGTGACCGGGACAGCTCCTCTGGGGCCAACGTCCTGACTTTC
cdr3_aa: CASSDRDSSSGANVLTF

d_call: -
clone_size: -
j_call: TRBJ1-6
v_call: TRBV6-5
cdr3_nt: TGTGCCAGCAGTCCAGGGGAACTGGGATCACCCCTCCACTTT
cdr3_aa: CASSPGELGSPLHF

d_call: -
clone_size: -
j_call: TRBJ2-3
v_call: TRBV9
cdr3_nt: TGTGCCAGCAGCCGGACAGATACGCAGTATTTT
cdr3_aa: CASSRTDTQYF

d_call: -
clone_size: -
j_call: TRBJ2-4
v_call: TRBV7-2
cdr3_nt: TGTGCCAGCAGCCCACAGGAAGCCAAAAACATTCAGTACTTC
cdr3_aa: CASSPQEAKNIQYF

d_call: -
clone_size: -
j_call: TRBJ1-6
v_call: TRBV7-9
cdr3_nt: TGTGCCAGCAGCCAGTTTCTAGGCGGTGAGGGCAATTCACCCCTCCACTTT
cdr3_aa: CASSQFLGGEGNSPLHF

d_call: TRBD2
clone_size: few
j_call: TRBJ2-3
v_call: TRBV19
cdr3_nt: TGTGCCAGTAGTATAGTCGGGACTAGCCACGATACGCAGTATTTT
cdr3_aa: CASSIVGTSHDTQYF

d_call: TRBD2
clone_size: -
j_call: TRBJ2-2
v_call: TRBV7-2
cdr3_nt: TGTGCCAGCAGCCGCGGGACTAGAGCTAACACCGGGGAGCTGTTTTTT
cdr3_aa: CASSRGTRANTGELFF

d_call: TRBD1
clone_size: -
j_call: TRBJ2-7
v_call: TRBV5-1
cdr3_nt: TGCGCCAGCAGCCAGGACAGGATCTCCTACGAGCAGTACTTC
cdr3_aa: CASSQDRISYEQYF

d_call: TRBD1
clone_size: -
j_call: TRBJ2-2
v_call: TRBV15
cdr3_nt: TGTGCCACAGCTAGAACCGGGACAGGGGCCGGGGAGCTGTTTTTT
cdr3_aa: CATARTGTGAGELFF

d_call: -
clone_size: -
j_call: TRBJ1-5
v_call: TRBV5-6
cdr3_nt: TGTGCCAGCAGCTACGGACAGTGGAGTCAGCCCCAGCATTTT
cdr3_aa: CASSYGQWSQPQHF

d_call: TRBD1
clone_size: -
j_call: TRBJ2-3
v_call: TRBV10-1
cdr3_nt: TGCGCCAGCTCCACAGGGGGCGGCACAGATACGCAGTATTTT
cdr3_aa: CASSTGGGTDTQYF

d_call: TRBD1
clone_size: once
j_call: TRBJ2-1
v_call: TRBV5-6
cdr3_nt: TGTGCCAGCAGCTTGGGACAGGGGGCGAGCGCCTACAATGAGCAGTTCTTC
cdr3_aa: CASSLGQGASAYNEQFF

d_call: TRBD2
clone_size: -
j_call: TRBJ2-1
v_call: TRBV4-3
cdr3_nt: TGCGCCAGCAGCCAAGATGGGGCGGGGGGGTACAATGAGCAGTTCTTC
cdr3_aa: CASSQDGAGGYNEQFF

d_call: TRBD1
clone_size: -
j_call: TRBJ2-7
v_call: TRBV6-6
cdr3_nt: TGTGCCAGCAGTTACGGAGGCAGGGGGCCCTACGAGCAGTACTTC
cdr3_aa: CASSYGGRGPYEQYF

d_call: -
clone_size: -
j_call: TRBJ1-4
v_call: TRBV5-6
cdr3_nt: TGTGCCAGCAGCTTGGTCCGCGGATCGAATGAAAAACTGTTTTTT
cdr3_aa: CASSLVRGSNEKLFF

d_call: -
clone_size: -
j_call: TRBJ2-7
v_call: TRBV5-5
cdr3_nt: TGTGCCAGCAGCTTGGCCCACACAGGGTCCTACGAGCAGTACTTC
cdr3_aa: CASSLAHTGSYEQYF

d_call: TRBD2
clone_size: -
j_call: TRBJ2-1
v_call: TRBV5-4
cdr3_nt: TGTGCCAGCAGCTTGAGACTAGCTTACAATGAGCAGTTCTTC
cdr3_aa: CASSLRLAYNEQFF

d_call: -
clone_size: -
j_call: TRBJ2-1
v_call: TRBV2
cdr3_nt: TGTGCCGGCAATAGGGAGGCGGAAGAGCAGTTCTTC
cdr3_aa: CAGNREAEEQFF

d_call: -
clone_size: -
j_call: TRBJ2-3
v_call: TRBV5-1
cdr3_nt: TGCGCCAGCAGCCAGCTTATTACAGTAGGAAGCACAGATACGCAGTATTTT
cdr3_aa: CASSQLITVGSTDTQYF

d_call: -
clone_size: -
j_call: TRBJ2-5
v_call: TRBV6-5
cdr3_nt: TGTGCCAGCAGTGCTCCGCCCGGTACCCAGTACTTC
cdr3_aa: CASSAPPGTQYF

d_call: TRBD1
clone_size: many
j_call: TRBJ2-4
v_call: TRBV6-1
cdr3_nt: TGTGCCAGCAGTCCCCAGACTGAGGGGGCAAACATTCAGTACTTC
cdr3_aa: CASSPQTEGANIQYF

d_call: TRBD1
clone_size: -
j_call: TRBJ2-7
v_call: TRBV11-2
cdr3_nt: TGTGCCAGCAGCTTAGGGGGGACAGTCTTCACCTACGAGCAGTACTTC
cdr3_aa: CASSLGGTVFTYEQYF

d_call: -
clone_size: -
j_call: TRBJ2-5
v_call: TRBV28
cdr3_nt: TGTGCCAGCAGAGCTCGAGGCCGCTTCCAAGAGACCCAGTACTTC
cdr3_aa: CASRARGRFQETQYF

d_call: TRBD2
clone_size: once
j_call: TRBJ2-3
v_call: TRBV4-1
cdr3_nt: TGCGCCAGCAGCCAATCGACTAGCTGGCCAGATACGCAGTATTTT
cdr3_aa: CASSQSTSWPDTQYF